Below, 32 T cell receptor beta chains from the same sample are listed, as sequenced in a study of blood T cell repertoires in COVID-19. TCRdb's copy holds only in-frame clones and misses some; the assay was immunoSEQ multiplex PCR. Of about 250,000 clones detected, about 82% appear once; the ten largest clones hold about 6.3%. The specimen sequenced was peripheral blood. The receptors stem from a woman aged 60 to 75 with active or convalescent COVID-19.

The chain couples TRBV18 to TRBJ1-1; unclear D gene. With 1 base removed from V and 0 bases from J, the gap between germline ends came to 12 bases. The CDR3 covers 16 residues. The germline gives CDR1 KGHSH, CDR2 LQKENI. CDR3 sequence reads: CASSPLSGGLNTEAFF. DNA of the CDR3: TGTGCCAGCTCACCACTATCCGGCGGCCTGAACACTGAAGCTTTCTTT.

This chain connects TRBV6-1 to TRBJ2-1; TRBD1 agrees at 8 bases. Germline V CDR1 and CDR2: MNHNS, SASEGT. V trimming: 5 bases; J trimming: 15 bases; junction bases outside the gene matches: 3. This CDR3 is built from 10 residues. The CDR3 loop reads CASSQGARFF. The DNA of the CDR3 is TGTGCCAGCAGTCAGGGGGCACGGTTCTTC.

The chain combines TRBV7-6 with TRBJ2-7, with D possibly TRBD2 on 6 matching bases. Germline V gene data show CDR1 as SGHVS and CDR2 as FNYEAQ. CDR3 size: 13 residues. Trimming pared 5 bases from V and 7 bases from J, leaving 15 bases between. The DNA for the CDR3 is TGTGCCAGCAGCCCCCGGCGGGAAGGGGAGCAGTACTTC. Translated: CASSPRREGEQYF.

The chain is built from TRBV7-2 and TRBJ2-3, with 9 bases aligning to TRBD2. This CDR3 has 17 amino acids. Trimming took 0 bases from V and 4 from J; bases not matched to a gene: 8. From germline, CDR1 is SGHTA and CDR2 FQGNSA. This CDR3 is CASSLAVRGGAADTQYF. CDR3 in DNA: TGTGCCAGCAGCTTAGCGGTCCGCGGGGGGGCGGCAGATACGCAGTATTTT.

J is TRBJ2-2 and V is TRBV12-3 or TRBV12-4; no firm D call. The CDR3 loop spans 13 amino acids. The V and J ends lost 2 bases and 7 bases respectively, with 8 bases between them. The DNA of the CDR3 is TGTGCCAGCAGTTTATTCGGTGTCGGGGAGCTGTTTTTT. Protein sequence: CASSLFGVGELFF.

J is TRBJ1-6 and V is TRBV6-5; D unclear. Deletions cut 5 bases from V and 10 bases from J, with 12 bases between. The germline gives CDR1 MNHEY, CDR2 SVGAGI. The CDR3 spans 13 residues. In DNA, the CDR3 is TGTGCCAGCAGTCCTGTCGAGGAATCACCCCTCCACTTT. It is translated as CASSPVEESPLHF.

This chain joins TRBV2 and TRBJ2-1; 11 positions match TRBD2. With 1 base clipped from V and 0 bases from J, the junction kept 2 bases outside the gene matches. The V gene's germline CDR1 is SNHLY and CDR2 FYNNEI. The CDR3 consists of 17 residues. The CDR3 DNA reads TGTGCCAGCAGTGAAGGGCTAGCGGGAGGCTCCTACAATGAGCAGTTCTTC. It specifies CASSEGLAGGSYNEQFF.

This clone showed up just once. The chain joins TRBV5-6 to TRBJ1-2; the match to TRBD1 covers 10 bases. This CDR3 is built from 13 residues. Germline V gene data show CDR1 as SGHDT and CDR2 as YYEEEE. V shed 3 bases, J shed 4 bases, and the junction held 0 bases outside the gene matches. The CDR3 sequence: CASSWDRGYGYTF. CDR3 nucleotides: TGTGCCAGCAGCTGGGACAGGGGCTATGGCTACACCTTC. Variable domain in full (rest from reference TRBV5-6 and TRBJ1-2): DAGVTQSPTHLIKTRGQQVTLRCSPKSGHDTVSWYQQALGQGPQFIFQYYEEEERQRGNFPDRFSGHQFPNYSSELNVNALLLGDSALYLCASSWDRGYGYTFGSGTRLTVV.

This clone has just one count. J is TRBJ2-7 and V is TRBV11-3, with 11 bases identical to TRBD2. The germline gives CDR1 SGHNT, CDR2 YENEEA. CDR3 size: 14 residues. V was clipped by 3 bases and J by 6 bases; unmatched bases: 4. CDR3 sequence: CASSFLAGGSEQYF. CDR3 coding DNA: TGTGCCAGCAGCTTCCTAGCGGGAGGATCCGAGCAGTACTTC. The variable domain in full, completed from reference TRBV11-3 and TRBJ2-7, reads EAGVVQSPRYKIIEKKQPVAFWCNPISGHNTLYWYLQNLGQGPELLIRYENEEAVDDSQLPKDRFSAERLKGVDSTLKIQPAELGDSAVYLCASSFLAGGSEQYFGPGTRLTVT.

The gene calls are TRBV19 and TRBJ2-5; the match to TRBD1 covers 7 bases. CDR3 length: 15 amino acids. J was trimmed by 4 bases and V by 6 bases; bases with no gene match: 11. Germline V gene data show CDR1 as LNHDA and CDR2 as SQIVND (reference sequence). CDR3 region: CASSQTGKAPETQYF. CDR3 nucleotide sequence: TGTGCCAGTAGCCAGACAGGGAAGGCCCCAGAGACCCAGTACTTC.

Here the CDR3 DNA reads TGTGCCAGCAGTGAGGGTTCGCACAGGGAGACATATGGCTACACCTTC. As protein: CASSEGSHRETYGYTF. The rearrangement uses TRBV2 and TRBJ1-2; tentatively, D is TRBD1 (6 bases). This CDR3 contains 16 residues. The germline gives CDR1 SNHLY, CDR2 FYNNEI. V was trimmed by 3 bases and J by 5 bases, leaving 19 bases between them.

The CDR3 is CASSQDKYGYTF. DNA of the CDR3: TGTGCCAGCAGCCAAGACAAATATGGCTACACCTTC. This chain links TRBV3-1 (or the pseudogene TRBV3-2) with TRBJ1-2; D gene ambiguous. Germline CDR1 LGHDT, CDR2 YNNKEL (reference sequence). The CDR3 has 12 amino acids. Trimming shortened V by 0 bases and J by 5 bases, and 4 bases separated the two germline ends.

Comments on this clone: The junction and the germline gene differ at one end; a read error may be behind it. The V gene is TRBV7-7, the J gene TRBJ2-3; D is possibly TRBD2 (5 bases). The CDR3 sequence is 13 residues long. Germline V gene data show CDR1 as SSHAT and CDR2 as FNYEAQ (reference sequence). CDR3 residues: CASSSGGTDTQYF. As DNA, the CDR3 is TGTGCTAGCAGCTCCGGGGGCACAGATACGCAGTATTTT.

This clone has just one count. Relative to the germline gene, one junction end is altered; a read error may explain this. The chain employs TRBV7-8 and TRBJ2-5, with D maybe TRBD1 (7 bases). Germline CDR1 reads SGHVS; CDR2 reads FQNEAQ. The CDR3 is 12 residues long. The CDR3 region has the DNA TGTGCCAGCAGCTTAGCCGCGGGACAGAGCAACTTC. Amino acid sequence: CASSLAAGQSNF.

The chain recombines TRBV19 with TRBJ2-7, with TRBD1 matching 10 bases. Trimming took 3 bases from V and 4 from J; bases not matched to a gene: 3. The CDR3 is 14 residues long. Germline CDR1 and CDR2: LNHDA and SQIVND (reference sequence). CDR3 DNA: TGTGCCAGTAGTATTAGGACAGGGGGTTACGAGCAGTACTTC. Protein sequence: CASSIRTGGYEQYF.

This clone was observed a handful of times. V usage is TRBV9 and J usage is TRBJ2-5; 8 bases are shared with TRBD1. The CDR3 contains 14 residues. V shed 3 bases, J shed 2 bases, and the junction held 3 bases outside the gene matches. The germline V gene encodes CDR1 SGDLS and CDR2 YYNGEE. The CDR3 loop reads CASSERTGQETQYF. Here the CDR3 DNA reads TGTGCCAGCAGCGAACGGACAGGGCAAGAGACCCAGTACTTC.

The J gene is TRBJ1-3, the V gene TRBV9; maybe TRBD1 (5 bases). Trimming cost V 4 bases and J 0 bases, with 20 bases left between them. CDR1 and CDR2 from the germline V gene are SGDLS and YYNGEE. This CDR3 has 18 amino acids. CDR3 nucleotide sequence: TGTGCCAGCAGCCCCCAGGGTTCCGGACGCTACTCTGGAAACACCATATATTTT. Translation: CASSPQGSGRYSGNTIYF.

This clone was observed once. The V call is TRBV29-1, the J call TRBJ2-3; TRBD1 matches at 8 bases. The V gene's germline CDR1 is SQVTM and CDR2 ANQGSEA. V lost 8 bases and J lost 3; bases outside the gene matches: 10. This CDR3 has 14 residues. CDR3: CSTTTGTGTDTQYF. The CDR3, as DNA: TGCAGCACGACGACCGGGACAGGAACAGATACGCAGTATTTT.

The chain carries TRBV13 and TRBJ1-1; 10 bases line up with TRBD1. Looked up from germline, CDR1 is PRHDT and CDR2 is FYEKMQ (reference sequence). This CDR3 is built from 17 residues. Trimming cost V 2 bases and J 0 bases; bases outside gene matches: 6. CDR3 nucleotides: TGTGCCAGCAGCTTAAGACAGGGGGCCATCATGAACACTGAAGCTTTCTTT. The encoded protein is CASSLRQGAIMNTEAFF.

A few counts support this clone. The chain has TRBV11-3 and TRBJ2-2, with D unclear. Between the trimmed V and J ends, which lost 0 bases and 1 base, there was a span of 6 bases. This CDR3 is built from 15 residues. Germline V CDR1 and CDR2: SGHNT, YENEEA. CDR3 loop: CASSLDTQNTGELFF. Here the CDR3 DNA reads TGTGCCAGCAGCTTAGATACTCAGAACACCGGGGAGCTGTTTTTT.

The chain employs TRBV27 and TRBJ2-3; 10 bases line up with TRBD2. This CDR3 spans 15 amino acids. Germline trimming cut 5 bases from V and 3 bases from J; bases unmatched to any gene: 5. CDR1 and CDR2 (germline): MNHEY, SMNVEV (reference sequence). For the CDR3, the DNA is TGTGCCAGCAGTCCACTAGCGGGGTTAACAGATACGCAGTATTTT. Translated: CASSPLAGLTDTQYF.

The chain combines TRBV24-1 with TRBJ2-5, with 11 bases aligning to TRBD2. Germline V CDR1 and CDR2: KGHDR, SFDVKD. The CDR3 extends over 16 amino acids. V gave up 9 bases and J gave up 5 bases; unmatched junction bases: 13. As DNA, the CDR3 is TGTGCCACCCCCTCTGGGGGACTAGCGGTGGGGGAGACCCAGTACTTC. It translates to CATPSGGLAVGETQYF.

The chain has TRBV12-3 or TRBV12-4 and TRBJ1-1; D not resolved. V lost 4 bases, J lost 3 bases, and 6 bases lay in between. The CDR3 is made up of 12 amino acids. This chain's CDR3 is CASSSVHTEAFF. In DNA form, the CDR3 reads TGTGCCAGCAGTTCTGTTCACACTGAAGCTTTCTTT.

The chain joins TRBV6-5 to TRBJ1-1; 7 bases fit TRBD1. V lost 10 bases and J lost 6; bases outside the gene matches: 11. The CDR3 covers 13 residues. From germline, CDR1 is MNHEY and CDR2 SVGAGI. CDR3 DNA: TGTGCCATCCTGACAGGGTTGGAGGCTGAAGCTTTCTTT. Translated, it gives CAILTGLEAEAFF.

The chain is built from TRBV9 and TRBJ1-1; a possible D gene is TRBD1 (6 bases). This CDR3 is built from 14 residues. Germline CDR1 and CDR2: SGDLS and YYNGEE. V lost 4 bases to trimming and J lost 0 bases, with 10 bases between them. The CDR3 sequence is CASSLGDMNTEAFF. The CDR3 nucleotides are TGTGCCAGCAGCCTAGGGGACATGAACACTGAAGCTTTCTTT. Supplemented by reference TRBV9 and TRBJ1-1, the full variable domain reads DSGVTQTPKHLITATGQRVTLRCSPRSGDLSVYWYQQSLDQGLQFLIQYYNGEERAKGNILERFSAQQFPDLHSELNLSSLELGDSALYFCASSLGDMNTEAFFGQGTRLTVV.

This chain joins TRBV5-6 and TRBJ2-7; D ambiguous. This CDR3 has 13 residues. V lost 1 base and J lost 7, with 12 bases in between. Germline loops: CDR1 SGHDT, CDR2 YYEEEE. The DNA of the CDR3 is TGTGCCAGCAGCTTGTTTCGCCGTCGGGAGCAGTACGTC. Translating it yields CASSLFRRREQYV.

In nucleotides, the CDR3 is TGTGCCGCCGCGGGCGCCGGCTCCTACGAGCAGTACTTC. Protein: CAAAGAGSYEQYF. The J gene is TRBJ2-7, the V gene TRBV10-3; TRBD2 might be the D (5 bases). The CDR3 covers 13 residues. From germline, CDR1 is ENHRY and CDR2 SYGVKD. Trimming took off 11 bases at V and 0 bases at J, with 14 bases between the two ends.

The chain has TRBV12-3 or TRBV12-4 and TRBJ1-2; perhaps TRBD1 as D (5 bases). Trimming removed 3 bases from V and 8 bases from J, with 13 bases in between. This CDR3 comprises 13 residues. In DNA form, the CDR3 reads TGTGCCAGCAGTTTTGGGTCAGGGCGAGGCTACACCTTC. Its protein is CASSFGSGRGYTF.

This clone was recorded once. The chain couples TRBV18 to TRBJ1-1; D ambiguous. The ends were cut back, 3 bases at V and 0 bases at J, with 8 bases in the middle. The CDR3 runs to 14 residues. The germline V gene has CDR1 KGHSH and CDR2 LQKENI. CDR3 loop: CASSPRDMNTEAFF. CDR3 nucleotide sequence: TGTGCCAGCTCACCCCGAGACATGAACACTGAAGCTTTCTTT.

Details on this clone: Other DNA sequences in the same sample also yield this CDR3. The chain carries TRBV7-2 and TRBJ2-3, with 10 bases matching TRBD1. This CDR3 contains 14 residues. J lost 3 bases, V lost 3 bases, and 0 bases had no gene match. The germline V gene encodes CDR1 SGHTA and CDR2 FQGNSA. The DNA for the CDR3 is TGTGCCAGCAGCTTGGGACAGGGGACAGATACGCAGTATTTT. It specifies CASSLGQGTDTQYF. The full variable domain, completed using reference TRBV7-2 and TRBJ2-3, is GAGVSQSPSNKVTEKGKDVELRCDPISGHTALYWYRQSLGQGLEFLIYFQGNSAPDKSGLPSDRFSAERTGGSVSTLTIQRTQQEDSAVYLCASSLGQGTDTQYFGPGTRLTVL.

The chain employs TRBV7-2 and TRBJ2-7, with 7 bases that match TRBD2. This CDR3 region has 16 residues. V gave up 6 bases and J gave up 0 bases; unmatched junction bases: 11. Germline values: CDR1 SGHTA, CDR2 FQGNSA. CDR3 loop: CASRLVLRGSSYEQYV. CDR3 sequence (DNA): TGTGCCAGCAGGCTAGTTCTGCGGGGGAGCTCCTACGAGCAGTACGTC.

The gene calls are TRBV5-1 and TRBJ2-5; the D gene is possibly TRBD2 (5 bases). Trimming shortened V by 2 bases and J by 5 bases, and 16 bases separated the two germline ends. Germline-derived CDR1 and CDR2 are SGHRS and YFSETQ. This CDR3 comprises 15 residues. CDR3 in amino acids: CASSFVSDPGETQYF. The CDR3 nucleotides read TGCGCCAGCAGCTTCGTCTCAGACCCGGGGGAGACCCAGTACTTC.